This T cell receptor (beta chain) was recovered during a study of PD-1 blockade in classical Hodgkin lymphoma. Overall study results and limits: Those starting nivolumab under 1 year post-ASCT were excluded.

Of note for this clone: Its antigen remains unidentified.

V lost 5 bases to trimming and J lost 6 bases; unmatched junction nucleotides: 9. The germline V gene encodes CDR1 SNHLY and CDR2 FYNNEI. CDR3 length: 15 residues. Regarding time point: cycle 4 day 1 (C4D1), after 5 to 7 weeks of nivolumab. Every single patient, without exception, relapsed after autologous stem cell transplantation, and brentuximab vedotin exposure varied. Measured with immunoSEQ multiplex PCR; TCRdb has only the in-frame clones, and not every one. The sample includes roughly 100,000 clones, roughly nine tenths seen only once; the top ten take about 20%. The sequence came from a human donor with classical Hodgkin lymphoma. This chain joins TRBV2 and TRBJ1-1; 10 bases line up with TRBD1. Material: peripheral blood mononuclear cells (PBMCs), obtained before the fourth cycle of nivolumab. DNA of the CDR3: TGTGCCAGCAGTAATGACAGGGGGCTTACGTCTGAAGCTTTCTTT. Residues: CASSNDRGLTSEAFF.